These 5 T cell receptor beta chains were sequenced from one sample in a study of T cells expressing NK-cell markers. Each CDR3 protein gets one entry in TCRdb, which reprocessed the 5' RACE reads and gives no DNA. The listing records about 540,000 distinct CDR3 sequences. Sample: blood T cells: a sorted CD56 or NKG2C T cell subset, CD4+ or CD8+ T cells, or bulk PBMC T cells (not recorded which). The receptors originated from a man between 18 and 35 years old in good health.

V and J are TRBV24-1 and TRBJ2-1; TCRdb picks TRBD1, but there is no DNA to check that call. The CDR3 covers 12 residues. CDR1 and CDR2 (germline): KGHDR, SFDVKD. The CDR3 protein is CATSEQDSEQFF.

This chain uses TRBV15 with TRBJ2-1; TCRdb calls TRBD2, which cannot be checked without DNA. This CDR3 has 16 residues. Germline V gene data show CDR1 as LNHNV and CDR2 as YYDKDF (reference sequence). The CDR3 region is CATSMRSPSGTDEQFF.

The V and J genes are TRBV7-6 and TRBJ2-2; TCRdb indicates TRBD1, and absent DNA this call remains unverified. This CDR3 region has 16 residues. CDR1 and CDR2 from the germline V gene are SGHVS and FNYEAQ. The CDR3 here is CASSSPGGRNTGELFF.

The genes are TRBV12-3 or TRBV12-4 and TRBJ2-2; there is no DNA to check the TCRdb D call of TRBD2. The CDR3 consists of 15 residues. The CDR3 here is CASILAGGSNGELFF.

The chain is built from TRBV7-2 and TRBJ2-2; lacking DNA, the TRBD1 call made by TCRdb goes unchecked. Germline lookup yields CDR1 SGHTA and CDR2 FQGNSA. This CDR3 spans 14 amino acids. The CDR3 loop reads CASSGGQGGGELFF. Complete variable domain (other parts from reference TRBV7-2 and TRBJ2-2): GAGVSQSPSNKVTEKGKDVELRCDPISGHTALYWYRQSLGQGLEFLIYFQGNSAPDKSGLPSDRFSAERTGGSVSTLTIQRTQQEDSAVYLCASSGGQGGGELFFGEGSRLTVL.